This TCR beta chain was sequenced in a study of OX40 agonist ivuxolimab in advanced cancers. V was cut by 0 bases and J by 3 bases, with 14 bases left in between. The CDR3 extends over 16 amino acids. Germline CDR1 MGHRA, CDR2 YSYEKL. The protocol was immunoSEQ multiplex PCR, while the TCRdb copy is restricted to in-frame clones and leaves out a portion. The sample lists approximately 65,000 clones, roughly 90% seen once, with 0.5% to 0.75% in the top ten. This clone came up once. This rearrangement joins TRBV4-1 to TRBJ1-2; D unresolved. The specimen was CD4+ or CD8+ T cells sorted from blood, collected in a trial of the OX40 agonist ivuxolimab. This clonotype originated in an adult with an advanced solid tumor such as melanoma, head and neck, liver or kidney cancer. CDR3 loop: CASSQDRPWQDYGYTF. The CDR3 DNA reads TGCGCCAGCAGCCAAGACCGTCCCTGGCAGGACTATGGCTACACCTTC.